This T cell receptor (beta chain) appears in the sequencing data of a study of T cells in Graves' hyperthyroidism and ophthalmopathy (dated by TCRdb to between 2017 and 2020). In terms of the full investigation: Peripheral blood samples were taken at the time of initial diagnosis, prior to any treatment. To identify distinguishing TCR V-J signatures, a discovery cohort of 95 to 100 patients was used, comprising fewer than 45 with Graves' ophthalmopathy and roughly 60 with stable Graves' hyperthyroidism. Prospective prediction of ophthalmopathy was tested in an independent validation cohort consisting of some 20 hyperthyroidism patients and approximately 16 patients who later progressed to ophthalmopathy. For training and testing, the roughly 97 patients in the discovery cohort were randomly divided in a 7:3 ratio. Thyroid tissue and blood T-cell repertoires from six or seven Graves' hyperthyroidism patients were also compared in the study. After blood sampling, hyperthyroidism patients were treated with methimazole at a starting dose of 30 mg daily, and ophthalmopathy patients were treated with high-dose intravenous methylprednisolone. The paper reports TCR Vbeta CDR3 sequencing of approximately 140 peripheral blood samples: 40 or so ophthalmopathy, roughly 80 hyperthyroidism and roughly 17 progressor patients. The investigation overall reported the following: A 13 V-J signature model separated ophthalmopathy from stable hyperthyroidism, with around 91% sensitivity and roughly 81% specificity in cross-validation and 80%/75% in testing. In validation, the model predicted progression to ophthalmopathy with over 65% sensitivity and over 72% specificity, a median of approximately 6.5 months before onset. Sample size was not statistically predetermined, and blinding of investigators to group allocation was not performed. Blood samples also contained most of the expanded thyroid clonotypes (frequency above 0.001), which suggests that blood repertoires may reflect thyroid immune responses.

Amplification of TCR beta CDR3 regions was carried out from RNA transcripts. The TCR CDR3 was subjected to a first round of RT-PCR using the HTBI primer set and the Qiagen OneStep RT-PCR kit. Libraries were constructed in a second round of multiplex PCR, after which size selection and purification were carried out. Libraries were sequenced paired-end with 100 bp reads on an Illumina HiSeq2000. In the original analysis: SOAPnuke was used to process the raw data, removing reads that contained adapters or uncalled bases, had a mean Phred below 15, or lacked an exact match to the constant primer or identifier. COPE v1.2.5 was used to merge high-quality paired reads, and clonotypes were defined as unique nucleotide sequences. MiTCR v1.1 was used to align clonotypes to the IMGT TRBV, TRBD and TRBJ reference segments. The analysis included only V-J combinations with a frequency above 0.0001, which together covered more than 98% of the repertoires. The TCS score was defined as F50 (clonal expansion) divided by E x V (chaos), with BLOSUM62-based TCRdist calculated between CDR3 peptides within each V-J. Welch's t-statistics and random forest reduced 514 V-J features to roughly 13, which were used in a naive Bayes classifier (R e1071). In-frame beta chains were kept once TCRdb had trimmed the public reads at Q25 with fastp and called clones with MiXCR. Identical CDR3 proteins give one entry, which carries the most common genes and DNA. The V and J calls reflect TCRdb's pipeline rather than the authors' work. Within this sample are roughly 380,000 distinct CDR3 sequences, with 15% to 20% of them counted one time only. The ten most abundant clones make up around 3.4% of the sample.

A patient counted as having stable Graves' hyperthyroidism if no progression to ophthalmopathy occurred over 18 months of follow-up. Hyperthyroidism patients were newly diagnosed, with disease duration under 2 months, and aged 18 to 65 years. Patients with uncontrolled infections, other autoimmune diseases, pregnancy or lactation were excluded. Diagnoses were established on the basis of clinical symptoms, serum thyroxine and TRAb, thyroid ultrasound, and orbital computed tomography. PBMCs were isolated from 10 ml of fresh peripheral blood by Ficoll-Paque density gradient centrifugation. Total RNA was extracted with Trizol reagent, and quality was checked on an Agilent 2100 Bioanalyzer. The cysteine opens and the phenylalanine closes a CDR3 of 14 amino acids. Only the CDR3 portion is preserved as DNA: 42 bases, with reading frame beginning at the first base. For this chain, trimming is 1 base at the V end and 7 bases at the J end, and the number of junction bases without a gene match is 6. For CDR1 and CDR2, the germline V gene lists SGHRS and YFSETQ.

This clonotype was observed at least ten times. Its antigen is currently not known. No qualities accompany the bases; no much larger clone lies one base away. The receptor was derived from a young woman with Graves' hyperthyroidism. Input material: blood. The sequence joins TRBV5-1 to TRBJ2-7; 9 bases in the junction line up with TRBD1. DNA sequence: TGCGCCAGCAGCTTGACAGGGGGCTCAGAAGAGCAGTACTTC. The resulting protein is CASSLTGGSEEQYF.